This entry lists 8 T cell receptor beta chains sequenced from one sample in a study of cytomegalovirus exposure and HLA in healthy donors. PCR primers comprised 60 Vbeta and 13 Jbeta primers. The data were produced by immunoSEQ multiplex PCR, yet TCRdb's version contains in-frame clones alone and is incomplete. The table lists fewer than 250,000 clones, about 87% of them singletons. Sequenced material: PBMCs. These receptors originate from a man aged 25-45 years in good health and CMV-seronegative.

The chain carries TRBV27 and TRBJ2-1, with 8 bases matching TRBD1. V was clipped by 7 bases and J by 6 bases; unmatched bases: 8. Looked up from germline, CDR1 is MNHEY and CDR2 is SMNVEV (reference sequence). The CDR3 has 14 residues. The CDR3 sequence is CASTNGDRRNEQFF. CDR3 DNA: TGTGCCAGCACCAACGGGGACAGGCGCAATGAGCAGTTCTTC.

DNA for the CDR3: TGCGCCAGCAGCCAAGTTGGGTCAGGGGTATATAATTCACCCCTCCACTTT. This codes for CASSQVGSGVYNSPLHF. The chain recombines TRBV4-1 with TRBJ1-6; D may be TRBD1 (6 bases). The CDR3 is 17 amino acids. In germline, CDR1 is MGHRA, CDR2 YSYEKL. V was pared by 1 base and J by 4 bases, with 14 bases between.

This clone was seen only once. The chain has TRBV5-1 and TRBJ2-5, with unresolved D. CDR3 length equals 14 residues. V dropped 0 bases and J dropped 2 bases, with 8 bases sitting between them. Germline CDR1 is SGHRS and CDR2 is YFSETQ. The CDR3 loop reads CASSLVSVQETQYF. The CDR3 DNA is TGCGCCAGCAGCTTGGTGTCAGTACAAGAGACCCAGTACTTC.

The count of this clone is one. The V and J genes are TRBV2 and TRBJ2-3, with D uncertain. Germline values: CDR1 SNHLY, CDR2 FYNNEI. Trimming took off 6 bases at V and 6 bases at J, with 19 bases between the two ends. This CDR3 region has 15 residues. The CDR3 bases are TGTGCCAGCAGGAGGTCGTCAGACGGCTGGGATACGCAGTATTTT. Its protein is CASRRSSDGWDTQYF.

The V gene is TRBV4-1, the J gene TRBJ1-1, with D perhaps TRBD1 (5 bases). Germline-derived CDR1 and CDR2 are MGHRA and YSYEKL. The CDR3 consists of 13 residues. V was cut by 3 bases and J by 7 bases, with 12 bases left in between. CDR3 DNA: TGCGCCAGCAGCCAGGGATCAGGGCGTGAAGCTTTCTTT. Translating it yields CASSQGSGREAFF.

The chain couples TRBV6-5 to TRBJ2-7; TRBD2 is a possible D gene (7 bases). The germline CDR1 and CDR2 sequences are MNHEY and SVGAGI. The CDR3 totals 14 residues. V was cut by 8 bases and J by 2 bases, with 16 bases left in between. In nucleotides, the CDR3 is TGTGCCAGCGGAGGAGGGGGGGCTACCTACGAGCAGTACTTC. It yields the protein CASGGGGATYEQYF.

V gene TRBV5-6 combines with J gene TRBJ2-5, with a tentative D call TRBD2 (7 bases). This CDR3 comprises 15 residues. Germline V gene lookup returns CDR1 SGHDT and CDR2 YYEEEE. Trimming pared 5 bases from V and 3 bases from J, leaving 17 bases between. In DNA, the CDR3 is TGTGCCAGCAGGCGTGGGGCGGGGGCCAAAGAGACCCAGTACTTC. Translation: CASRRGAGAKETQYF.

V and J are TRBV18 and TRBJ1-1; the D gene is possibly TRBD1 (6 bases). CDR1 is KGHSH, CDR2 LQKENI, per germline. V lost 3 bases and J lost 0, with 8 bases in between. This CDR3 spans 14 amino acids. This CDR3 reads CASSPGTMNTEAFF. In DNA, the CDR3 is TGTGCCAGCTCACCCGGGACAATGAACACTGAAGCTTTCTTT.